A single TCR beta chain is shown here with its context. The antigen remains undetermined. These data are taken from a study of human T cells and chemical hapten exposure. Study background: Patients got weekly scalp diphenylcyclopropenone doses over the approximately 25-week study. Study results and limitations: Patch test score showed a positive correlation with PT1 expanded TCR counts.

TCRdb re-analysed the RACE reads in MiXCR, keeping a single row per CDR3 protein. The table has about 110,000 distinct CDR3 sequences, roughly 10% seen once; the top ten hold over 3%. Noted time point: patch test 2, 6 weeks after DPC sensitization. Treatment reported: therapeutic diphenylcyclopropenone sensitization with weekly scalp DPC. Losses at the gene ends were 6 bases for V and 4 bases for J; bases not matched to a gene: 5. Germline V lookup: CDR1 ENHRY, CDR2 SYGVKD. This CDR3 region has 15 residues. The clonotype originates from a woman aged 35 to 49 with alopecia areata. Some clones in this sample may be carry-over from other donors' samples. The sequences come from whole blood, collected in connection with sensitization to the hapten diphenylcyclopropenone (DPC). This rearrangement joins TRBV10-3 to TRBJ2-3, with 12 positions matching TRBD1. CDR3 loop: CAIRSGTGGADTQYF. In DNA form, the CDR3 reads TGTGCCATCAGATCCGGGACAGGGGGCGCAGATACGCAGTATTTT.